This TCR beta chain appears in the sequencing data of a study of cytomegalovirus exposure and HLA in healthy donors. About the study: From HLA-typed donors, an early data release held approximately 85 million unique TCRs. The study's findings and limits: Later analysis placed DRB1 highest and HLA-C lowest in TCR association rates, which differed by HLA locus. The study put 150 to 200 TCR beta chains on its list as cytomegalovirus-associated. A missense DCLRE1C variant was associated with V- and J-gene trimming of TCR beta chains in a later analysis, and an independent cohort replicated the association.

A remark on this clone: The antigen remains undetermined.

Trimming took off 2 bases at V and 10 bases at J, with 21 bases between the two ends. This CDR3 is 16 amino acids long. CDR1 and CDR2 (germline): GTSNPN, SVGIG (reference sequence). PCR amplification relied on 60 Vbeta primers (plus 13 Jbeta primers). The method was immunoSEQ multiplex PCR; TCRdb's version includes in-frame clones alone and lacks a portion of them. This sample carries 60,000 to 65,000 clones, with more than 5% going to the ten biggest clones. V is TRBV30 and J is TRBJ1-6; possibly TRBD1 for D (5 bases). The receptor was derived from a man aged 25 to 45 in good health and CMV-seropositive. Sequenced material: PBMCs. CDR3 protein: CAWSPSGTRIGSPLHF. The CDR3 DNA reads TGTGCCTGGAGTCCCTCCGGGACTCGGATCGGCTCACCCCTCCACTTT. Full variable domain (rest looked up from reference TRBV30 and TRBJ1-6): SQTIHQWPATLVQPVGSPLSLECTVEGTSNPNLYWYRQAAGRGLQLLFYSVGIGQISSEVPQNLSASRPQDRQFILSSKKLLLSDSGFYLCAWSPSGTRIGSPLHFGNGTRLTVT.